Following are 13 T cell receptor beta chains from one sample sequenced in a study of CD8+CD57+ T cells in acquired aplastic anemia. Profiling that covered TCR beta VDJ and CDR3 relied on genomic DNA as its template. One entry per CDR3 protein, called by TCRdb with MiXCR from the reads. The sample consists of 200,000 to 300,000 distinct CDR3 sequences, approximately 82% of them appearing once. Selection for sequencing was limited to patients who had shown CD8+CD57+ cell expansion by flow cytometry. The sequencing input was sorted CD4+, CD8+, or CD8+CD57+ T cells (not recorded which) from PBMCs. The receptor source for this set is a human donor with aplastic anemia.

DNA of the CDR3: TGTGCCAGCAGCTCCCCAGATACCCGGACAGCCCTTTCCTACGAGCAGTACGTC. This codes for CASSSPDTRTALSYEQYV. V is TRBV7-9 and J is TRBJ2-7; tentative D call: TRBD1 (6 bases). This CDR3 spans 18 amino acids. The germline V gene encodes CDR1 SEHNR and CDR2 FQNEAQ (reference sequence). V lost 4 bases and J 1 base, leaving 23 bases between the germline ends.

Comment on this clonotype: Lacking the conserved final phenylalanine or tryptophan, this CDR3 likely reflects a read error. The limits of the CDR3 on the DNA are not certain, so only TCRdb's listed CDR3 is given. The rearrangement uses TRBV7-2 and TRBJ2-4; TRBD2 is taken as the D call from the table, unchecked against the DNA. The CDR3 numbers 12 amino acids, ends counted. CDR1 is SGHTA and CDR2 is FQGNSA in the germline V gene. The CDR3: CASSLAGSTDTQ.

The chain is built from TRBV5-1 and TRBJ2-1; D might be TRBD2 (6 bases). The CDR3 extends over 13 amino acids. Trimming shortened V by 5 bases and J by 11 bases, and 17 bases separated the two germline ends. Germline lookup yields CDR1 SGHRS and CDR2 YFSETQ. The CDR3, as DNA: TGCGCCAGCAGAGATGGGGGGATCCATCAGCAGTTCTTC. This codes for CASRDGGIHQQFF.

As to this clonotype: One junction end disagrees with the germline gene, perhaps due to a read error. This chain links TRBV7-3 with TRBJ1-2; 7 bases map to TRBD1. CDR1 SGHTA and CDR2 FQGTGA come from the germline V gene. This CDR3 has 15 residues. The CDR3 region is CASSSTGSGDYGYSF. CDR3 DNA: TGTGCCAGCAGCTCGACAGGGAGCGGGGACTATGGCTACTCCTTC.

A single count supports this clonotype. The J gene is TRBJ1-2, the V gene TRBV10-1; no definite D call. The CDR3 loop spans 12 amino acids. V was shortened by 3 bases and J by 2 bases, with 4 bases between the two germline ends. CDR1 and CDR2 from the germline V gene are WNHNN and SYGVQD (reference sequence). Here the CDR3 DNA reads TGCGCCAGCAGTGACGGGAACTATGGCTACACCTTC. This sequence encodes CASSDGNYGYTF.

As regards this clonotype: The CDR3 ends on some other residue instead of the conserved phenylalanine or tryptophan, so this is likely a read error. The DNA is left out, because the CDR3 cannot be placed on it with certainty; the CDR3 is given as TCRdb lists it. The chain couples TRBV2 to TRBJ2-3. The CDR3 is 14 residues long, ends included. CDR1 and CDR2 (germline): SNHLY, FYNNEI. The CDR3 spells CASSPTPDTDSYDL.

The chain has TRBV5-1 and TRBJ1-1, with unresolved D. This CDR3 is built from 15 residues. The germline V gene has CDR1 SGHRS and CDR2 YFSETQ. Trimming shortened V by 4 bases and J by 3 bases, and 16 bases separated the two germline ends. DNA of the CDR3: TGCGCCAGCAGCCCACTTGGAGACCGGGACACTGAAGCTTTCTTT. Residues: CASSPLGDRDTEAFF.

The chain is built from TRBV7-9 and TRBJ2-7; no reliable D call. Germline CDR1 is SEHNR and CDR2 is FQNEAQ (reference sequence). This CDR3 region has 15 residues. Trimming took 6 bases from V and 11 from J, leaving 26 bases between them. CDR3 nucleotide sequence: TGTGCCAGCAGTGATCTAAAACGCCTACTCTACGATGAGTACTTC. Protein: CASSDLKRLLYDEYF.

A few counts support this clonotype. The chain combines TRBV5-6 with TRBJ2-7; TRBD1 agrees at 7 bases. Unmatched junction bases numbered 6, after V lost 5 bases and J lost 4 bases. Germline lookup yields CDR1 SGHDT and CDR2 YYEEEE. This CDR3 is built from 13 residues. The CDR3 DNA reads as TGTGCCAGCAGTAGGGACAGCCGTTACGAGCAGTACTTC. Residues: CASSRDSRYEQYF. The whole variable domain, filled in from reference TRBV5-6 and TRBJ2-7, reads DAGVTQSPTHLIKTRGQQVTLRCSPKSGHDTVSWYQQALGQGPQFIFQYYEEEERQRGNFPDRFSGHQFPNYSSELNVNALLLGDSALYLCASSRDSRYEQYFGPGTRLTVT.

This clonotype turned up a few times. V usage is TRBV20-1 and J usage is TRBJ2-3, with D perhaps matching TRBD1 (5 bases). Trimming removed 6 bases at V and 2 bases at J, with 18 bases between. Germline CDR1 reads DFQATT; CDR2 reads SNEGSKA (reference sequence). The CDR3 consists of 15 residues. The CDR3 reads CSAQKDNDFTDTQYF. CDR3 coding DNA: TGCAGTGCACAAAAGGACAACGACTTCACAGATACGCAGTATTTT.

The CDR3 DNA reads TGTGCCAGCAGCTTAGCCCGCGGGACAGAAGCGAACCAGTACTTC. It encodes CASSLARGTEANQYF. The chain uses TRBV7-9 and TRBJ2-5; a weak D match, TRBD1 (7 bases). Trimming took off 0 bases at V and 10 bases at J, with 18 bases between the two ends. The CDR3 is made up of 15 amino acids. Per the germline V gene, CDR1 is SEHNR and CDR2 is FQNEAQ (reference sequence).

This clonotype came up many times. The chain recombines TRBV7-2 with TRBJ1-2; TRBD1 is a possible D gene (6 bases). CDR3 size: 14 residues. The V end lost 2 bases, the J end lost 8 bases, and 15 bases lay between the germline ends. CDR1 is SGHTA, CDR2 FQGNSA, per germline. This chain's CDR3 is CASSLNLGARGYTF. The CDR3 coding sequence is TGTGCCAGCAGCTTAAACCTGGGGGCTCGGGGCTACACCTTC.

This chain joins TRBV7-8 and TRBJ2-5; a weak D match, TRBD1 (8 bases). The length of the CDR3 is 19 residues. V was clipped by 5 bases and J by 4 bases, with 29 bases between them. Germline V gene sequence: CDR1 SGHVS, CDR2 FQNEAQ. The CDR3: CASSPGGTGRQGIGETQYF. The CDR3 nucleotides read TGTGCCAGCAGCCCCGGGGGGACCGGTAGACAGGGGATCGGAGAGACCCAGTACTTC.